This TCR beta chain was sequenced for a study of early T cells in non-severe SARS-CoV-2 infection (dated by TCRdb to the early 2020s). With regard to the full study: Because TCR sequencing relied on bulk RNA taken from unsorted whole blood, pairing of alpha and beta chains was not possible. General findings and caveats noted by the study authors: VDJdb matching was skewed toward anti-spike CD8 responses, so virus-specific expansions were likely underestimated and private and CD4 specificities were missed.

Libraries came from 5' RACE. Instrument on record: NextSeq 500. Unique molecular identifiers were attached to individual cDNA molecules in the TCR library protocol so that sequencing error and PCR bias could be corrected. Sequencing covered both TCR alpha and beta chains, and within each sample the abundances of alpha and beta sequences were tightly co-correlated. The study's own analysis went as follows. Decombinator V4 was used to annotate the V gene, J gene and CDR3 of the TCR sequences. Expanded TCRs were defined as changing significantly between any two time points under a Poisson model with p below 0.0001. Abundances of TCRs were expressed as counts per million after normalisation to the total number of TCRs sequenced in each sample. MAIT TCRs were defined by TRAV1-2 paired with TRAJ12, TRAJ20 or TRAJ33, and iNKT TCRs by TRAV10 paired with TRAJ18. A search of VDJdb, accessed on 1 November 2021, was run for TCRs annotated to CMV, EBV and SARS-CoV-2, with TCRs annotated for multiple antigens excluded. TCRdb took the public reads, trimmed them with fastp at Q25, ran MiXCR for clone calling and kept in-frame beta chains. Under each unique CDR3 protein, matching rows form one entry showing the most common genes and DNA. The V and J calls reflect TCRdb's pipeline rather than the authors' work. The sample includes about 77,000 distinct CDR3 sequences, with less than 20% observed a single time. Jointly, the top ten make up less than 3.5% of the sample.

This was a case-control study nested in a cohort of healthcare workers in London, UK, who had nasopharyngeal swab PCR tests and blood samples taken every week. Healthcare workers were recruited during the week of the UK lockdown, between 23 and 31 March 2020, and followed weekly for up to roughly 15 weeks. V gives up 5 bases and J gives up 4 bases, and the segment between their germline ends measures 12 bases. Looking up the germline V gene yields CDR1 SGHVS and CDR2 FNYEAQ. Inclusive of the bounding cysteine and phenylalanine, the CDR3 is 14 residues long. Only CDR3 DNA is held: 42 bases, read in frame from base 1. Of note for this clonotype: Its antigen has not been determined. No quality values exist for individual bases; no much larger clone is one base distant.

Sequencing input: whole blood. The receptor comes from an adult who was a healthcare worker with PCR-confirmed SARS-CoV-2 infection or an uninfected control (not recorded which). The sequence joins TRBV7-6 to TRBJ1-3, with no confident D gene call. The bases are TGTGCCAGCAGCACCGGAGCCCAGGGAAACACCATATATTTT. Protein translation: CASSTGAQGNTIYF.